This T cell receptor beta chain originates from a study of blood T cells in healthy people across ages. Study overall: There was about one barcoded beta molecule captured by template switching per two T cells.

A second about 6 to 11 cycle PCR used barcoded and J-beta primers. TCRdb itself ran the 5' RACE reads through MiXCR, one entry per CDR3 protein. The data show roughly 1,100,000 distinct CDR3 sequences, with 20% to 25% seen just once and 0.65% to 0.95% held by the top ten. These data were also filed under a second study, of T cells of mothers and their children.

Input material: blood. The source is a girl aged 2 to 9 in good health.

The CDR3 here is CASSQESLAGPSSYEQYF. The CDR3 nucleotides read TGTGCCAGCAGCCAAGAATCGCTAGCGGGGCCCAGCTCCTACGAGCAGTACTTC. The gene calls are TRBV4-2 and TRBJ2-7; 9 nucleotides line up with TRBD2. V was clipped by 0 bases and J by 0 bases; unmatched bases: 9. The CDR3 contains 18 residues. The germline V gene has CDR1 LGHNA and CDR2 YNFKEQ.